This T cell receptor beta chain originates from a study of STAT5B mutations in CD4+ large granular lymphocyte leukemia. Study in general: Healthy donors showed HLA-associated enrichment of the CDR3 'QG' motif. Findings and limits, study-wide: Patient CD4-sorted repertoires looked more clonal than healthy CD4+ repertoires, even without putative leukemic clones. Top patient clones used TRBV06 genes more often: 8/27 versus 2/35 in controls.

Germline V gives CDR1 MNHNS, CDR2 SASEGT. The germline V and J ends were trimmed by 6 bases and 7 bases, with 19 bases remaining between them. The CDR3 is 15 amino acids. Sequencing was at survey level. The method was immunoSEQ multiplex PCR; TCRdb's version includes in-frame clones alone and lacks a portion of them. Among 25,000 to 35,000 clones, just under 75% were seen once, and the ten largest hold 1.1%. Comments on this clone: Its antigen is not known.

This receptor was obtained from a human donor in good health. The chain carries TRBV6-1 and TRBJ1-5; tentatively, D is TRBD1 (5 bases). The sequencing sample was made of CD4+ T cells from blood buffy coats. CDR3 sequence: CASSPTGIAGQPQHF. The CDR3 nucleotides read TGTGCCAGCAGCCCCACGGGTATAGCAGGGCAGCCCCAGCATTTT.